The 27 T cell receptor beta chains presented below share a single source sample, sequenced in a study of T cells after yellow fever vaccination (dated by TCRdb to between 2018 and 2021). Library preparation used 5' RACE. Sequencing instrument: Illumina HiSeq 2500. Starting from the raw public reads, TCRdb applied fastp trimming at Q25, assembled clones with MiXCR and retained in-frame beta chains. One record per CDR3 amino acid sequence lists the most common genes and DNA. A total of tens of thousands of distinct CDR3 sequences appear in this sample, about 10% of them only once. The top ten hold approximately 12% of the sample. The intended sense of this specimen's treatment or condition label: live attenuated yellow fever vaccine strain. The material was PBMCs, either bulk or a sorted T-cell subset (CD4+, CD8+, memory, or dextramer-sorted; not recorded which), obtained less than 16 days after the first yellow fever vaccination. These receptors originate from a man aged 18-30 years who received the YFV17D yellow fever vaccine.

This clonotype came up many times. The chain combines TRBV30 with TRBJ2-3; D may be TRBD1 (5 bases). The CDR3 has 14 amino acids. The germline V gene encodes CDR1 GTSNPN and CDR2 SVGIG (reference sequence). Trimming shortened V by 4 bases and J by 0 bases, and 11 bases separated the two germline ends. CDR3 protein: CAWTRTRSTDTQYF. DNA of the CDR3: TGTGCCTGGACGAGGACAAGGAGCACAGATACGCAGTATTTT.

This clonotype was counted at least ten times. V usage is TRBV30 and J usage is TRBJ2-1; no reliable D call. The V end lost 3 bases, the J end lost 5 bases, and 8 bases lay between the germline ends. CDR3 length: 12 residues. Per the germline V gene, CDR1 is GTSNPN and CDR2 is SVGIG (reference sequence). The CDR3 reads CAWSRPDNEQFF. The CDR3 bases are TGTGCCTGGAGCCGGCCGGACAATGAGCAGTTCTTC.

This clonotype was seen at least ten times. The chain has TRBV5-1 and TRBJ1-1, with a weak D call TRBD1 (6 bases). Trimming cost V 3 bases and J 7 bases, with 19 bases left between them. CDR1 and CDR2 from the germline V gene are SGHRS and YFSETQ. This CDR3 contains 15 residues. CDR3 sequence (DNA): TGCGCCAGCAGCTCCCCCTCCGGACAGTACGATGAAGCTTTCTTT. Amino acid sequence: CASSSPSGQYDEAFF.

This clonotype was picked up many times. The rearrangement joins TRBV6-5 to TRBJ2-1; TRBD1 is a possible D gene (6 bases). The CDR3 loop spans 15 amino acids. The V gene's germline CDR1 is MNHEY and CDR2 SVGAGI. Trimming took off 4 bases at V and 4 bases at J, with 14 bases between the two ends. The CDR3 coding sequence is TGTGCCAGCAGTTCCGACAGGACCTCTTACAATGAGCAGTTCTTC. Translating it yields CASSSDRTSYNEQFF.

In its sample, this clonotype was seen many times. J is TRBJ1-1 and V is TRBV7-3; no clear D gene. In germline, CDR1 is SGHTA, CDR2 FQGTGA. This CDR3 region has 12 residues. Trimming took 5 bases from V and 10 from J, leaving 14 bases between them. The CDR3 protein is CASSPGSGAAFF. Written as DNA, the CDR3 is TGTGCCAGCAGCCCCGGTTCAGGCGCAGCTTTCTTT.

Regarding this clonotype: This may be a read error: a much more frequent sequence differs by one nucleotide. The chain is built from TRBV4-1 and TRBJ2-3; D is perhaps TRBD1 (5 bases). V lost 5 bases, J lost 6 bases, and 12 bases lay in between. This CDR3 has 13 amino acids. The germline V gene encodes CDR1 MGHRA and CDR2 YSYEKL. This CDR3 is CASSGVAGDTQYF. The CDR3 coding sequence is TGCGCCAGCAGCGGGGTCGCAGGGGATACGCAGTATTTT.

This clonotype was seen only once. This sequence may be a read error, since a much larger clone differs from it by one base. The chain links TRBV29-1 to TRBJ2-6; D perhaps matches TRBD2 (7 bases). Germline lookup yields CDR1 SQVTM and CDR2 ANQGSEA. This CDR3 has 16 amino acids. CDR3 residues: CSVETGGLSWANVLTF. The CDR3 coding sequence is TGCAGCGTTGAAACGGGGGGCCTCTCTTGGGCCAACGTCCTGACTTTC. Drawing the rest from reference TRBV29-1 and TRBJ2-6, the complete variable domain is SAVISQKPSRDICQRGTSLTIQCQVDSQVTMMFWYRQQPGQSLTLIATANQGSEATYESGFVIDKFPISRPNLTFSTLTVSNMSPEDSSIYLCSVETGGLSWANVLTFGAGSRLTVL.

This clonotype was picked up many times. CDR3 DNA: TGTGCCAGCAGTATGGGCGGGGTAGGTGATACGCAGTATTTT. Translated: CASSMGGVGDTQYF. V is TRBV12-3 or TRBV12-4 and J is TRBJ2-3, with D possibly being TRBD2 (6 bases). Trimming removed 5 bases at V and 6 bases at J, with 15 bases between. The CDR3 is made up of 14 amino acids.

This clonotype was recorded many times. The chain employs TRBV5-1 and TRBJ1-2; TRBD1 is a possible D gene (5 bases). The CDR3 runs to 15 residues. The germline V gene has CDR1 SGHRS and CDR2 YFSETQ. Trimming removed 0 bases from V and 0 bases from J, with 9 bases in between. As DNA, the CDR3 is TGCGCCAGCAGCTTGGTGGGGGGAACTAACTATGGCTACACCTTC. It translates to CASSLVGGTNYGYTF.

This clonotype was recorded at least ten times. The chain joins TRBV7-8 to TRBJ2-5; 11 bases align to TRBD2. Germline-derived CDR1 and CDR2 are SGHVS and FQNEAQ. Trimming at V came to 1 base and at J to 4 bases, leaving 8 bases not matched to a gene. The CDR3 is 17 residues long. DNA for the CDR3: TGTGCCAGCAGCTTAGTGATTAGCGGGGGGGCATTAGAGACCCAGTACTTC. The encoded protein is CASSLVISGGALETQYF.

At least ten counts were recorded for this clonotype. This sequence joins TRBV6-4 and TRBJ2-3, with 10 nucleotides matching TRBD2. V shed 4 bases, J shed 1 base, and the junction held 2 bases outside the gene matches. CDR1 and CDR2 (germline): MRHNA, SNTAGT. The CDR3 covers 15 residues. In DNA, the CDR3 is TGTGCCAGCAGTGCGCTAGCGGGGGGCACAGATACGCAGTATTTT. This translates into CASSALAGGTDTQYF.

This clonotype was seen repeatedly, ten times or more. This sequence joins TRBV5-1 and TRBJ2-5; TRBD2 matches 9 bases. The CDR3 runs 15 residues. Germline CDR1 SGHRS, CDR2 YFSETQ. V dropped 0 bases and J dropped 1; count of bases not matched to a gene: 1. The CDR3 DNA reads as TGCGCCAGCAGCTTGGTGCGGGGGGGCCAAGAGACCCAGTACTTC. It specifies CASSLVRGGQETQYF.

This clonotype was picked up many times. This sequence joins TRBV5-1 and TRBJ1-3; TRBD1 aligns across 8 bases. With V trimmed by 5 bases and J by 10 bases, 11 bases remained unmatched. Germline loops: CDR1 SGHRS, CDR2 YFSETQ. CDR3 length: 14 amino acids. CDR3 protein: CASSSAGGQRTIYF. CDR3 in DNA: TGCGCCAGCAGTTCCGCAGGGGGCCAGAGGACCATATATTTT. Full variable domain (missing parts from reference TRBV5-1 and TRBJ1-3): KAGVTQTPRYLIKTRGQQVTLSCSPISGHRSVSWYQQTPGQGLQFLFEYFSETQRNKGNFPGRFSGRQFSNSRSEMNVSTLELGDSALYLCASSSAGGQRTIYFGEGSWLTVV.

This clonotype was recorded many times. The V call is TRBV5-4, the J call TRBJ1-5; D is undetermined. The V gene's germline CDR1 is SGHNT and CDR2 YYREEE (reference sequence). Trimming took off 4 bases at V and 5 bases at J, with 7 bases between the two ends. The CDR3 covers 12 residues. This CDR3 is CASSHDDQPQHF. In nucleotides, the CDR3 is TGTGCCAGCAGCCATGACGATCAGCCCCAGCATTTT.

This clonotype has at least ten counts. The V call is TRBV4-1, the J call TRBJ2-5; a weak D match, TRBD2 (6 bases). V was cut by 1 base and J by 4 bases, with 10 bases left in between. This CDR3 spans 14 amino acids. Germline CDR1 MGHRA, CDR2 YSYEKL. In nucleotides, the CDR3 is TGCGCCAGCAGCCAAGGGACTATTCCAGAGACCCAGTACTTC. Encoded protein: CASSQGTIPETQYF.

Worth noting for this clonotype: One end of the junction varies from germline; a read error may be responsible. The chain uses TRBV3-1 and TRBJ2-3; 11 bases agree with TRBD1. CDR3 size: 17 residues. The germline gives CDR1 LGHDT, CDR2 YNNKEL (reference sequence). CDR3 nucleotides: TGTGCCTGCAGCCAACACCTCGGGACAGGGGGAGCCGATACGCAGTATTTT. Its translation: CACSQHLGTGGADTQYF.

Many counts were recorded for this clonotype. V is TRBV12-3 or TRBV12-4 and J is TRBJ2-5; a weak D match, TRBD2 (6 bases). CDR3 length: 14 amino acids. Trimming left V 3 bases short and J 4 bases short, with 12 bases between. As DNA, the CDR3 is TGTGCCAGCAGTTTCGGGGGTAGCGGAGAGACCCAGTACTTC. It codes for CASSFGGSGETQYF.

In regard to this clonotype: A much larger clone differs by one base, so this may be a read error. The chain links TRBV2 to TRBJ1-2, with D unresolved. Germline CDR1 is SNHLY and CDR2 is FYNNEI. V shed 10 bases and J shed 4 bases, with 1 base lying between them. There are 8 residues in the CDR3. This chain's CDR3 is CAIYGYTF. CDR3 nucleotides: TGTGCCATCTATGGCTACACCTTC.

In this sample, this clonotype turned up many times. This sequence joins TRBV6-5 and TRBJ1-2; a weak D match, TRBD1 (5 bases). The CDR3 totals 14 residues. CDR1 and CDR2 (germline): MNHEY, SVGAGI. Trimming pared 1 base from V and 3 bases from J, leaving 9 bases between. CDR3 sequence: CASSYLRGDYGYTF. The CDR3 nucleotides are TGTGCCAGCAGTTACTTAAGGGGAGACTATGGCTACACCTTC.

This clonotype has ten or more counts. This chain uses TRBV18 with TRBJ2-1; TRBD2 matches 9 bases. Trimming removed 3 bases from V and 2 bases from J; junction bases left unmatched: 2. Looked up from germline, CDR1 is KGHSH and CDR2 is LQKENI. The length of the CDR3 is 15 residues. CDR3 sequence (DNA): TGTGCCAGCTCACCGGGCGGGGGGGCCTACAATGAGCAGTTCTTC. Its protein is CASSPGGGAYNEQFF. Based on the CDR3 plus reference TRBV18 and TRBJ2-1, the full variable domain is NAGVMQNPRHLVRRRGQEARLRCSPMKGHSHVYWYRQLPEEGLKFMVYLQKENIIDESGMPKERFSAEFPKEGPSILRIQQVVRGDSAAYFCASSPGGGAYNEQFFGPGTRLTVL.

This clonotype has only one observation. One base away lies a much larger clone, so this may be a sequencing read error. Here the CDR3 DNA reads TGTGCCAGCAGTGAATACAACGGGGCCTACGAGCAGTACTTC. It specifies CASSEYNGAYEQYF. The rearrangement uses TRBV25-1 and TRBJ2-7, with D maybe TRBD2 (5 bases). The CDR3 length is 14 residues. Trimming stripped 0 bases from V and 2 bases from J, with 8 bases between. Germline loops: CDR1 MGHDK, CDR2 SYGVNS.

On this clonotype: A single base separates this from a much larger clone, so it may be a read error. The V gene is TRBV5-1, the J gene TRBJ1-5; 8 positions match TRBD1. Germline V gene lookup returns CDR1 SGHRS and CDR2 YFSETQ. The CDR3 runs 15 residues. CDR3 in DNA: TGCCCCAGCAGCTTACAGGGGGGGGGTAATCAGCCCCAGCATTTT. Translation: CPSSLQGGGNQPQHF.

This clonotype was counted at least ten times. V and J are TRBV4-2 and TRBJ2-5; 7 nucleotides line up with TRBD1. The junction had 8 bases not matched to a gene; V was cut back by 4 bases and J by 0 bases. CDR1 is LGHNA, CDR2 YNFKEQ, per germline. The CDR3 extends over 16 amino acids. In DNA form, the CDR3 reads TGTGCCAGCAGCCCCACGCCCGGGACAGACCAAGAGACCCAGTACTTC. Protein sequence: CASSPTPGTDQETQYF.

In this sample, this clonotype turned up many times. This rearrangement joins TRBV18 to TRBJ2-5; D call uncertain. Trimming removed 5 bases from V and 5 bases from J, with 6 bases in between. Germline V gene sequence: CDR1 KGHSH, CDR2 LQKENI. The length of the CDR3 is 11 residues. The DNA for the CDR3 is TGTGCCAGCTCAGATCGGGAGACCCAGTACTTC. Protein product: CASSDRETQYF.

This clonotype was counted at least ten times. For the CDR3, the DNA is TGTGCCAGCTCACCAAATCCCGCCACAGATACGCAGTATTTT. Its protein is CASSPNPATDTQYF. V usage is TRBV18 and J usage is TRBJ2-3, with no clear D. Germline CDR1 and CDR2: KGHSH and LQKENI. The CDR3 consists of 14 residues. The V end was cut by 2 bases, the J end by 2 bases, with 8 bases between.

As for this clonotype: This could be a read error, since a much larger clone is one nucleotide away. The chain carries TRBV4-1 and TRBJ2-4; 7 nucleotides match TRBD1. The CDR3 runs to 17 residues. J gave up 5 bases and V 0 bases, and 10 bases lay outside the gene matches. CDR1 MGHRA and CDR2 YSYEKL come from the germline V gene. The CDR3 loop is CASSQEPTGDPENIQYF. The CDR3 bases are TGCGCCAGCAGCCAAGAACCAACAGGGGACCCCGAAAACATTCAGTACTTC.

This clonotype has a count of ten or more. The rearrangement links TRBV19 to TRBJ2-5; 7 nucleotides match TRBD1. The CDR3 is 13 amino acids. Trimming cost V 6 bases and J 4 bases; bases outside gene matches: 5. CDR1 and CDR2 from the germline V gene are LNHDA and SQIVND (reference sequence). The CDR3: CASSINRGETQYF. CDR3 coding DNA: TGTGCCAGTAGCATAAACAGGGGAGAGACCCAGTACTTC.